Listed below are T cell receptor beta chains from one sample, sequenced in a study of PD-1 blockade in classical Hodgkin lymphoma. TCRdb's copy holds only in-frame clones and misses some; the assay was immunoSEQ multiplex PCR. The sample includes 15,000 to 20,000 clones, roughly four fifths seen only once; the top ten take 13%. Material: peripheral blood mononuclear cells (PBMCs), obtained before the fourth cycle of nivolumab. Every receptor here comes from a human donor with classical Hodgkin lymphoma. Each CDR3 is given with its conserved first and last residue. The order of the fields is D gene, V gene, J gene, CDR3 DNA, CDR3 protein. The D gene is left open where the match is weak.

D gene: TRBD1; V gene: TRBV5-1; J gene: TRBJ1-2; CDR3 DNA: TGCGCCAGCAGACCCGGACAGGGAGACTATGGCTACACCTTC; CDR3 protein: CASRPGQGDYGYTF
D gene: TRBD2; V gene: TRBV7-3; J gene: TRBJ2-2; CDR3 DNA: TGTGCCAGCAGCTTAGTCTCTGGGCTAGCGGGGAACACCGGGGAGCTGTTTTTT; CDR3 protein: CASSLVSGLAGNTGELFF
D gene: TRBD1; V gene: TRBV6-6; J gene: TRBJ1-1; CDR3 DNA: TGTGCCAGCAGTTCCCATTCGACAGGGGAACTTGAAGCTTTCTTT; CDR3 protein: CASSSHSTGELEAFF
D gene: TRBD1; V gene: TRBV5-1; J gene: TRBJ1-1; CDR3 DNA: TGCGCCAGCAGCGGGACAGGGGGAAGGTCTGAAGCTTTCTTT; CDR3 protein: CASSGTGGRSEAFF
D gene: TRBD2; V gene: TRBV7-9; J gene: TRBJ2-5; CDR3 DNA: TGTGCCAGCAGCTCAAGGACTAGCGGCCAAGAGACCCAGTACTTC; CDR3 protein: CASSSRTSGQETQYF
D gene: -; V gene: TRBV6-6; J gene: TRBJ1-5; CDR3 DNA: TGTGCCAGCAGTGGAGAATTTAGCAATCAGCCCCAGCATTTT; CDR3 protein: CASSGEFSNQPQHF
D gene: -; V gene: TRBV9; J gene: TRBJ1-1; CDR3 DNA: TGTGCCAGCAGCGGTCGGGTGAACACTGAAGCTTTCTTT; CDR3 protein: CASSGRVNTEAFF
D gene: -; V gene: TRBV7-2; J gene: TRBJ1-2; CDR3 DNA: TGTGCCAGCAGCTTAGCAGTTGGTGGTGGCTACACCTTC; CDR3 protein: CASSLAVGGGYTF
D gene: -; V gene: TRBV6-4; J gene: TRBJ1-3; CDR3 DNA: TGTGCCAGCAGTGACCCCCCGGGGGCGTCTGGAAACACCATATATTTT; CDR3 protein: CASSDPPGASGNTIYF
D gene: TRBD1; V gene: TRBV5-1; J gene: TRBJ1-4; CDR3 DNA: TGCGCCAGCAGCGCCGGGACAGGGGGAAGGATGGGGAAAGAAAAACTGTTTTTT; CDR3 protein: CASSAGTGGRMGKEKLFF
D gene: TRBD1; V gene: TRBV5-1; J gene: TRBJ2-1; CDR3 DNA: TGCGCCAGCAGCTCGTCGGGACAGGGGATCGATGAGCAGTTCTTC; CDR3 protein: CASSSSGQGIDEQFF